The 27 T cell receptor beta chains presented below share a single source sample, sequenced in a study of control samples from healthy donors and cancer patients. The data were produced by immunoSEQ multiplex PCR, yet TCRdb's version contains in-frame clones alone and is incomplete. The table shows tens of thousands of clones, with 85% occurring only once. The sequencing input was blood. The receptor source for this set is a man younger than 45 in good health.

The V and J genes are TRBV28 and TRBJ1-2; no reliable D call. The CDR3 is 11 residues long. Germline V lookup: CDR1 MDHEN, CDR2 SYDVKM. The V gene lost 5 bases and the J gene lost 8 bases, with 9 bases spanning the gap. The CDR3 sequence: CASSVPGGYTF. As DNA, the CDR3 is TGTGCCAGCAGTGTACCGGGGGGCTACACCTTC.

The chain links TRBV6-5 to TRBJ1-5, with D possibly being TRBD1 (6 bases). With 8 bases removed from V and 6 bases from J, the gap between germline ends came to 14 bases. From germline, CDR1 is MNHEY and CDR2 SVGAGI. The CDR3 contains 13 residues. The CDR3, as DNA: TGTGCCAGCGACCGACAGGCCGGTCAGCCCCAGCATTTT. As protein: CASDRQAGQPQHF.

J is TRBJ2-1 and V is TRBV5-8, with D possibly matching TRBD2 (5 bases). V shed 1 base and J shed 4 bases, with 12 bases lying between them. CDR3 length: 15 residues. Looked up from germline, CDR1 is SGHTS and CDR2 is YDEGEE. The DNA of the CDR3 is TGTGCCAGCAGCTTGTCGGGATACCCATACAATGAGCAGTTCTTC. Protein: CASSLSGYPYNEQFF.

The chain recombines TRBV19 with TRBJ2-2; the D gene is possibly TRBD1 (5 bases). V dropped 8 bases and J dropped 6 bases, with 16 bases sitting between them. Germline V gene data show CDR1 as LNHDA and CDR2 as SQIVND (reference sequence). The CDR3 spans 14 residues. CDR3 sequence (DNA): TGTGCCAGTCGCAGGGATCTTTTCTCCGGGGAGCTGTTTTTT. Its translation is CASRRDLFSGELFF. The whole variable domain, remainder taken from reference TRBV19 and TRBJ2-2, is DGGITQSPKYLFRKEGQNVTLSCEQNLNHDAMYWYRQDPGQGLRLIYYSQIVNDFQKGDIAEGYSVSREKKESFPLTVTSAQKNPTAFYLCASRRDLFSGELFFGEGSRLTVL.

J is TRBJ2-7 and V is TRBV6-6; TRBD1 matches at 8 bases. Trimming removed 5 bases from V and 6 bases from J; junction bases left unmatched: 6. CDR1 is MNHNY, CDR2 SVGAGI, per germline (reference sequence). The CDR3 is 13 residues long. The CDR3 loop is CASSPGQAGEQYF. As DNA, the CDR3 is TGTGCCAGCAGTCCGGGACAGGCTGGCGAGCAGTACTTC.

The gene calls are TRBV24-1 and TRBJ1-5; D not certain. Trimming stripped 4 bases from V and 2 bases from J, with 2 bases between. The CDR3 has 12 residues. Looked up from germline, CDR1 is KGHDR and CDR2 is SFDVKD. CDR3 residues: CATSEGNQPQHF. CDR3 nucleotide sequence: TGTGCCACCAGTGAGGGCAATCAGCCCCAGCATTTT.

The rearrangement joins TRBV3-1 (or the pseudogene TRBV3-2) to TRBJ2-7; TRBD1 matches at 11 bases. The CDR3 is made up of 16 amino acids. V lost 4 bases to trimming and J lost 5 bases; unmatched junction nucleotides: 10. The germline CDR1 and CDR2 sequences are LGHDT and YNNKEL (reference sequence). CDR3 DNA: TGTGCCAGCAGCCCCCGGGACAGGGGGTTTGTGGACGAGCAGTACTTC. It yields the protein CASSPRDRGFVDEQYF.

This rearrangement joins TRBV5-5 to TRBJ1-2; no clear D. This CDR3 contains 13 residues. Germline V gives CDR1 SGHKS, CDR2 YYEKEE (reference sequence). Trimming shortened V by 2 bases and J by 4 bases, and 9 bases separated the two germline ends. The CDR3 here is CASSFTAGYGYTF. CDR3 in DNA: TGTGCCAGCAGCTTCACGGCCGGCTATGGCTACACCTTC. The entire variable domain, with the rest obtained from reference TRBV5-5 and TRBJ1-2, is as follows: DAGVTQSPTHLIKTRGQQVTLRCSPISGHKSVSWYQQVLGQGPQFIFQYYEKEERGRGNFPDRFSARQFPNYSSELNVNALLLGDSALYLCASSFTAGYGYTFGSGTRLTVV.

V usage is TRBV6-1 and J usage is TRBJ2-5, with D uncertain. V lost 2 bases and J 9 bases, leaving 16 bases between the germline ends. The CDR3 has 14 amino acids. Germline V CDR1 and CDR2: MNHNS, SASEGT. The CDR3 protein is CASSEWAGPLAQYF. In nucleotides, the CDR3 is TGTGCCAGCAGTGAATGGGCAGGCCCCCTGGCCCAGTACTTC.

The genes are TRBV6-5 and TRBJ2-1, with TRBD2 identical over 11 bases. This CDR3 contains 16 residues. From germline, CDR1 is MNHEY and CDR2 SVGAGI. With 0 bases clipped from V and 4 bases from J, the junction kept 2 bases outside the gene matches. The CDR3 spells CASSYSGTSGYNEQFF. The CDR3 DNA sequence: TGTGCCAGCAGTTACTCCGGGACTAGCGGTTACAATGAGCAGTTCTTC.

This chain joins TRBV6-5 and TRBJ1-3; D remains unclear. The CDR3 has 13 residues. Germline lookup yields CDR1 MNHEY and CDR2 SVGAGI. Trimming removed 6 bases from V and 10 bases from J, with 16 bases in between. CDR3 in amino acids: CASRNLLLGTIYF. DNA of the CDR3: TGTGCCAGCAGGAACCTACTTCTTGGGACCATATATTTT.

The CDR3 reads CASSPSGGARNTGELFF. DNA for the CDR3: TGTGCCAGCAGCCCTAGCGGGGGGGCAAGGAACACCGGGGAGCTGTTTTTT. The V call is TRBV5-4, the J call TRBJ2-2, with 12 bases that match TRBD2. The CDR3 length is 17 residues. CDR1 is SGHNT, CDR2 YYREEE, per germline (reference sequence). J gave up 1 base and V 4 bases, and 5 bases lay outside the gene matches.

This chain joins TRBV19 and TRBJ1-5, with D unclear. V lost 2 bases and J lost 0, with 5 bases in between. CDR1 and CDR2 from the germline V gene are LNHDA and SQIVND (reference sequence). CDR3 length equals 14 residues. The CDR3 loop reads CASSIIASNQPQHF. DNA for the CDR3: TGTGCCAGTAGTATAATAGCTAGCAATCAGCCCCAGCATTTT.

V usage is TRBV7-9 and J usage is TRBJ2-3, with D possibly being TRBD2 (5 bases). The germline V gene encodes CDR1 SEHNR and CDR2 FQNEAQ (reference sequence). The CDR3 has 15 amino acids. Between the trimmed V and J ends, which lost 1 base and 2 bases, there was a span of 10 bases. The CDR3: CASSLEGSHTDTQYF. The CDR3 DNA is TGTGCCAGCAGCTTAGAAGGGAGCCACACAGATACGCAGTATTTT.

The chain has TRBV7-8 and TRBJ2-6; D is perhaps TRBD1 or TRBD2 (5 bases each). CDR3 length: 15 residues. Trimming shortened V by 0 bases and J by 2 bases, and 5 bases separated the two germline ends. CDR1 is SGHVS and CDR2 is FQNEAQ in the germline V gene. CDR3 sequence: CASSLAGAGANVLTF. The CDR3 DNA reads TGTGCCAGCAGCTTAGCGGGGGCTGGGGCCAACGTCCTGACTTTC. The variable domain in full, with the rest retrieved from reference TRBV7-8 and TRBJ2-6, is GAGVSQSPRYKVAKRGQDVALRCDPISGHVSLFWYQQALGQGPEFLTYFQNEAQLDKSGLPSDRFFAERPEGSVSTLKIQRTQQEDSAVYLCASSLAGAGANVLTFGAGSRLTVL.

J is TRBJ2-2 and V is TRBV3-1 (or the pseudogene TRBV3-2), with 9 nucleotides matching TRBD2. CDR3 length: 15 residues. The V gene end was trimmed by 3 bases and the J gene end by 5 bases; junction bases not matched to a gene: 4. The V gene's germline CDR1 is LGHDT and CDR2 YNNKEL (reference sequence). DNA for the CDR3: TGTGCCAGCAGCCAGGTAGCGGGGGTAACCGGGGAGCTGTTTTTT. Translation gives CASSQVAGVTGELFF.

The chain employs TRBV30 and TRBJ1-1; D ambiguous. Germline V lookup: CDR1 GTSNPN, CDR2 SVGIG (reference sequence). The CDR3 runs 12 residues. Trimming removed 3 bases from V and 2 bases from J, with 7 bases in between. The CDR3 DNA sequence: TGTGCCTGGAGGAGGGTCAACACTGAAGCTTTCTTT. Its protein product is CAWRRVNTEAFF.

This clone was recorded once. The rearrangement uses TRBV6-5 and TRBJ1-2; 8 bases are a match to TRBD1. The germline V gene has CDR1 MNHEY and CDR2 SVGAGI. V lost 5 bases and J lost 0; bases outside the gene matches: 5. CDR3 length equals 15 residues. CDR3 DNA sequence: TGTGCCAGCAGTCTCCAGGGGGCCTCTAACTATGGCTACACCTTC. Translated: CASSLQGASNYGYTF.

In its sample, this clone is medium-sized. The V gene is TRBV6-5, the J gene TRBJ2-1; D uncertain. Trimming shortened V by 6 bases and J by 9 bases, and 9 bases separated the two germline ends. Germline-derived CDR1 and CDR2 are MNHEY and SVGAGI. The CDR3 length is 11 residues. The CDR3 DNA is TGTGCCAGCAGCGACGGAGCTGAGCAGTTCTTC. The encoded protein is CASSDGAEQFF.

The rearrangement links TRBV3-1 (or the pseudogene TRBV3-2) to TRBJ1-6; D is unclear. Per germline, CDR1 LGHDT and CDR2 YNNKEL (reference sequence). The CDR3 spans 13 residues. Between the trimmed V and J ends, which lost 0 bases and 10 bases, there was a span of 7 bases. The CDR3 reads CASSQDWRSPLHF. In DNA, the CDR3 is TGTGCCAGCAGCCAAGATTGGCGGTCACCCCTCCACTTT.

V gene TRBV28 combines with J gene TRBJ2-7; 7 nucleotides match TRBD1. V shed 6 bases, J shed 3 bases, and the junction held 2 bases outside the gene matches. This CDR3 is built from 12 residues. Germline V lookup: CDR1 MDHEN, CDR2 SYDVKM. This chain's CDR3 is CASRSGGYEQYF. The CDR3 bases are TGTGCCAGCAGATCAGGGGGCTACGAGCAGTACTTC. The full variable domain, its missing parts supplied by reference TRBV28 and TRBJ2-7, is DVKVTQSSRYLVKRTGEKVFLECVQDMDHENMFWYRQDPGLGLRLIYFSYDVKMKEKGDIPEGYSVSREKKERFSLILESASTNQTSMYLCASRSGGYEQYFGPGTRLTVT.

The chain employs TRBV4-1 and TRBJ2-4; 12 nucleotides agree with TRBD2. V was clipped by 4 bases and J by 5 bases; unmatched bases: 6. The CDR3 covers 16 residues. Germline V CDR1 and CDR2: MGHRA, YSYEKL. The CDR3 reads CASSRRLAGVENIQYF. The CDR3 region has the DNA TGCGCCAGCAGCCGTCGACTAGCGGGGGTGGAAAACATTCAGTACTTC.

As for this clone: At one boundary the junction diverges from the germline segment, which might be a read error. The chain has TRBV6-5 and TRBJ2-7; no clear D gene. This CDR3 is 14 amino acids long. The V gene's germline CDR1 is MNHEY and CDR2 SVGAGI. CDR3 amino acids: CASSYNGPSDEQYF. The CDR3 DNA sequence: TGTGCCAGCAGTTACAACGGGCCCTCCGACGAGCAGTACTTC.

The rearrangement links TRBV5-8 to TRBJ2-4, with 13 bases identical to TRBD2. This CDR3 comprises 15 residues. Germline trimming cut 2 bases from V and 5 bases from J; bases unmatched to any gene: 1. Germline CDR1 SGHTS, CDR2 YDEGEE. The CDR3 DNA is TGTGCCAGCAGCTTACTAGCGGGGGGGCAAAACATTCAGTACTTC. This codes for CASSLLAGGQNIQYF. Full variable domain (rest looked up from reference TRBV5-8 and TRBJ2-4): EAGVTQSPTHLIKTRGQQATLRCSPISGHTSVYWYQQALGLGLQFLLWYDEGEERNRGNFPPRFSGRQFPNYSSELNVNALELEDSALYLCASSLLAGGQNIQYFGAGTRLSVL.

The V gene is TRBV12-3 or TRBV12-4, the J gene TRBJ1-2; the D gene is possibly TRBD1 (5 bases). Trimming cost V 3 bases and J 7 bases, with 12 bases left between them. The CDR3 length is 13 residues. The CDR3 here is CASSLVGGAGYTF. The CDR3 nucleotides are TGTGCCAGCAGTTTGGTGGGAGGGGCTGGCTACACCTTC.

The chain recombines TRBV4-1 with TRBJ2-7, with 8 nucleotides matching TRBD1. Germline CDR1 and CDR2: MGHRA and YSYEKL. The CDR3 spans 15 residues. The V and J ends lost 0 bases and 5 bases, in that order; junction bases with no gene match: 6. CDR3 sequence (DNA): TGCGCCAGCAGCCAAGAGGTATCAGGGGGCCACGAGCAGTACTTC. Its translation: CASSQEVSGGHEQYF.

J is TRBJ2-3 and V is TRBV6-4; 12 bases are a match to TRBD2. V lost 4 bases, J lost 5 bases, and 4 bases stayed unmatched. In germline, CDR1 is MRHNA, CDR2 SNTAGT. The CDR3 sequence is 15 residues long. This chain's CDR3 is CASSGTSGAGDTQYF. CDR3 bases: TGTGCCAGCAGTGGGACTAGCGGGGCGGGAGATACGCAGTATTTT.